This TCR beta chain was sequenced in a study of cytotoxic CD8 clonotypes in ibrutinib-treated CLL. The table came from immunoSEQ multiplex PCR; TCRdb's copy has only in-frame clones and leaves some out. Among more than 110,000 clones listed, 76% were seen once. CDR1 SQVTM and CDR2 ANQGSEA come from the germline V gene. V lost 7 bases to trimming and J lost 4 bases; unmatched junction nucleotides: 1. The CDR3 length is 11 residues. With respect to this clone: The antigen remains unidentified.

Notes on the study in general: Exceeding age-matched healthy donors, baseline clonality also tracked the counts of circulating CD8+ T cells. Increased clonality at ibrutinib response gave way to a return toward baseline at progression.

The sequenced sample was PBMCs, obtained after 24 months of ibrutinib treatment. The chain links TRBV29-1 to TRBJ2-1; 7 nucleotides match TRBD1. The receptor's source is a human donor with chronic lymphocytic leukemia. The CDR3 sequence is CSADRYNEQFF. Here the CDR3 DNA reads TGCAGCGCGGACAGGTACAATGAGCAGTTCTTC.